The clone carrying this TCR beta chain was seen a handful of times. The primer mix had 60 Vbeta and 13 Jbeta primers. Only in-frame clones appear in the TCRdb table, and some are missing; sequencing was by immunoSEQ multiplex PCR. In the table there are more than 200,000 clones, roughly four fifths of which are singletons. V was clipped by 1 base and J by 0 bases, with 13 bases between them. Germline V lookup: CDR1 SEHNR, CDR2 FQNEAQ (reference sequence). The CDR3 is 17 amino acids. This entry is derived from a study of cytomegalovirus exposure and HLA in healthy donors. Overall study context: From HLA-typed donors, an early data release held approximately 85 million unique TCRs.

Sample: PBMCs. The TCR sequence derives from a girl aged 2-10 years in good health and CMV-seronegative. J is TRBJ1-3 and V is TRBV7-9; D is undetermined. The CDR3 sequence is CASSLGGGLSSGNTIYF. CDR3 nucleotides: TGTGCCAGCAGCTTAGGTGGAGGCCTGAGCTCTGGAAACACCATATATTTT.